This TCR beta chain comes out of a study of blood T cell repertoires in COVID-19. About the study: T cells, B-cell-depleted T cells, or PBMCs supplied cDNA or gDNA.

Authors' data handling: From reference gene primer amplification, estimates of nucleated cell counts were derived. TCRdb's copy holds only in-frame clones and misses some; the assay was immunoSEQ multiplex PCR. V and J calls and clone size follow that table, whereas D and trimming were derived from the DNA. The data hold over 350,000 clones, with approximately 90% observed a single time. Cohorts were assigned according to the clinical history that participants reported. In Cohort 3, a recovered donor had either two negative PCRs, clearance, or symptom resolution. V was trimmed by 4 bases and J by 3 bases, leaving 14 bases between them. The CDR3 has 15 residues. Germline V gene lookup returns CDR1 SGHRS and CDR2 YFSETQ.

V and J are TRBV5-1 and TRBJ1-3, with D perhaps TRBD1 (6 bases). The sequenced sample consisted of PBMCs or T cells enriched from blood (not recorded which). The TCR comes from a woman aged 18-29 years who had recovered from COVID-19. CDR3 bases: TGCGCCAGCAGCCCGACTGGGGGCCATGGAAACACCATATATTTT. Protein product: CASSPTGGHGNTIYF.